Ten or more counts support the clone carrying this T cell receptor beta chain. This CDR3 is built from 13 residues. From germline, CDR1 is MNHEY and CDR2 SVGEGT. Trimming took 0 bases from V and 10 from J, leaving 9 bases between them. The data belong to a study of T cells in Graves' hyperthyroidism and ophthalmopathy. Amplification yielded TCR beta CDR3 regions, with RNA transcripts as the source. HTBI primers drove first-round RT-PCR of the TCR CDR3. Each CDR3 protein gets one entry after TCRdb re-called the multiplex PCR reads with MiXCR. The data show hundreds of thousands of distinct CDR3 sequences, 17% seen once.

This clonotype was obtained from an older woman with Graves' ophthalmopathy. The specimen sequenced was blood. This chain uses TRBV6-2 or TRBV6-3 with TRBJ1-4; possibly TRBD1 for D (5 bases). The CDR3 DNA sequence: TGTGCCAGCAGTTACTCACCGGGACCAAAACTGTTTTTT. Protein sequence: CASSYSPGPKLFF.